The clone carrying this TCR beta chain was picked up a small number of times. Its antigen is not known. With 6 bases clipped from V and 7 bases from J, the junction kept 7 bases outside the gene matches. The V gene's germline CDR1 is MNHEY and CDR2 SMNVEV (reference sequence). This CDR3 has 14 amino acids. The source of the sample is a study of shared clonotypes between healthy human individuals. Study-level results: Naive subsets typically showed greater estimated richness than memory subsets.

For each subset, genomic DNA was distributed in equal portions over several immunoSEQ plates. The assay was immunoSEQ multiplex PCR, and TCRdb's table has in-frame clones only and misses some. The sample gives 2 million to 2.5 million clones, almost 96% of which show up once; 0.1% to 0.15% is in the top ten. Donors included only healthy HIV-negative adults lacking recent acute infections or vaccinations. CD4+ cells were split into CD45RA+ naive and CD45RA-negative memory subsets. This receptor was taken from a man aged 18 to 35 in good health. Sequenced: naive CD4+ T cells sorted from blood. Specified subset: CD45RA+ positively selected. The rearrangement uses TRBV27 and TRBJ1-5; TRBD1 matches 9 bases. For the CDR3, the DNA is TGTGCCAGCAGCCGGGGACAGGGCGAACAGCCCCAGCATTTT. Translated: CASSRGQGEQPQHF.